This is a list of T cell receptor beta chains from one sample in a study of identical twins. TCRdb independently ran MiXCR on the 5' RACE reads; one entry per CDR3 protein. The sample has about 240,000 distinct CDR3 sequences; roughly a tenth are singletons. Input material: memory T cells sorted from blood. These receptors all stem from a man between 50 and 59 years old in good health. Both conserved end residues are part of each CDR3. Fields, in order: clone size, V gene, J gene, D gene, CDR3 protein, CDR3 DNA. The D gene is left open where the match is weak. The listing skips clone size in some rows; elsewhere it reads once, few, many or a size class.

NA,TRBV20-1,TRBJ2-3,TRBD2,CSAYLRVAAGVYTDTQYF,TGCAGTGCTTACCTTAGGGTAGCAGCGGGGGTTTACACAGATACGCAGTATTTT
few,TRBV20-1,TRBJ1-6,TRBD1,CSVGQAYNSPLHF,TGCAGTGTCGGACAGGCGTATAATTCACCCCTCCACTTT
few,TRBV7-2,TRBJ2-7,NA,CASSLSQGKQYF,TGTGCCAGCAGCTTATCTCAGGGGAAACAGTACTTC
NA,TRBV20-1,TRBJ1-2,NA,CSASDGIYGYTF,TGCAGTGCTTCGGACGGAATATATGGCTACACCTTC
few,TRBV4-3,TRBJ2-4,NA,CASSQGREGLAKNIQYF,TGCGCCAGCAGCCAAGGGAGAGAAGGGCTAGCCAAAAACATTCAGTACTTC
NA,TRBV15,TRBJ2-7,NA,CATSREGPSYEQYF,TGTGCCACCAGCAGAGAGGGGCCCTCCTACGAGCAGTACTTC
NA,TRBV5-6,TRBJ2-5,TRBD2,CASSRGLAGETQYF,TGTGCCAGCAGCAGGGGACTAGCGGGAGAGACCCAGTACTTC
few,TRBV27,TRBJ2-7,TRBD1,CASSPGTGSHEQYF,TGTGCCAGCAGTCCCGGGACAGGGTCCCACGAGCAGTACTTC
many,TRBV5-1,TRBJ2-2,TRBD2,CASKTTSGNTGELFF,TGCGCCAGCAAGACGACTAGCGGAAACACCGGGGAGCTGTTTTTT
many,TRBV19,TRBJ2-7,NA,CASSTDPIGPYEQYF,TGTGCCAGTAGTACCGATCCCATCGGACCCTACGAGCAGTACTTC
many,TRBV7-2,TRBJ1-1,NA,CASSPFGQYTEAFF,TGTGCCAGCAGCCCCTTCGGACAGTACACTGAAGCTTTCTTT
many,TRBV5-1,TRBJ2-2,TRBD1,CASSLGQGNTGELFF,TGCGCCAGCAGCTTGGGACAGGGGAACACCGGGGAGCTGTTTTTT
few,TRBV21-1,TRBJ2-5,NA,CATALSGAQETQYF,TGTGCCACCGCCCTGTCCGGGGCCCAAGAGACCCAGTACTTC
many,TRBV29-1,TRBJ2-3,TRBD1,CSVVQGVIGTDTQYF,TGCAGCGTTGTACAGGGGGTTATTGGCACAGATACGCAGTATTTT
few,TRBV10-3,TRBJ1-3,NA,CAIRSLDSGNTIYF,TGTGCCATCAGGTCCTTGGACTCTGGAAACACCATATATTTT
NA,TRBV29-1,TRBJ2-3,NA,CSVELAGNTDTQYF,TGCAGCGTTGAATTAGCTGGAAACACAGATACGCAGTATTTT
NA,TRBV27,TRBJ2-6,TRBD1,CASSLRGPGANVLTF,TGTGCCAGCAGTTTAAGGGGGCCCGGGGCCAACGTCCTGACTTTC
many,TRBV5-4,TRBJ2-1,TRBD2,CASAMGLDHEQFF,TGTGCCAGCGCGATGGGACTAGACCATGAGCAGTTCTTC
NA,TRBV4-1,TRBJ2-2,NA,CASSQIRGTGELFF,TGCGCCAGCAGCCAAATAAGGGGGACCGGGGAGCTGTTTTTT
NA,TRBV7-3,TRBJ2-5,NA,CASSLYPLETQYF,TGTGCCAGCAGCTTATACCCATTGGAGACCCAGTACTTC
NA,TRBV5-4,TRBJ2-7,TRBD1,CASSWDRDRTYEQYF,TGTGCCAGCAGCTGGGACCGGGACAGAACCTACGAGCAGTACTTC
many,TRBV5-1,TRBJ2-5,TRBD1,CASSLGQGREETQYF,TGCGCCAGCAGCTTGGGACAGGGCCGAGAAGAGACCCAGTACTTC
many,TRBV7-9,TRBJ2-3,TRBD1,CASSLEQGSTDTQYF,TGTGCCAGCAGCTTAGAACAGGGGAGCACAGATACGCAGTATTTT
many,TRBV7-2,TRBJ2-1,TRBD2,CASTVQAGGYNEQFF,TGTGCCAGCACCGTTCAAGCGGGGGGCTACAATGAGCAGTTCTTC
few,TRBV5-6,TRBJ2-7,TRBD2,CASSPGLAGGVREQYF,TGTGCCAGCAGCCCGGGACTAGCGGGAGGAGTGAGAGAGCAGTACTTC
NA,TRBV18,TRBJ2-7,NA,CASSPGRQSYEQYF,TGTGCCAGCTCACCAGGGCGACAGTCCTACGAGCAGTACTTC
many,TRBV19,TRBJ1-1,NA,CASRIGDTEAFF,TGTGCCAGTAGAATTGGTGACACTGAAGCTTTCTTT
few,TRBV4-3,TRBJ2-7,NA,CASSQEISYEQYF,TGCGCCAGCAGCCAAGAGATCTCGTACGAGCAGTACTTC
many,TRBV10-3,TRBJ1-2,NA,CASEKDSPNYGYTF,TGTGCCAGCGAGAAGGACAGTCCTAACTATGGCTACACCTTC
many,TRBV12-3/TRBV12-4,TRBJ2-1,TRBD2,CASSLMGGRADEQFF,TGTGCCAGCAGTTTAATGGGCGGGAGGGCGGATGAGCAGTTCTTC